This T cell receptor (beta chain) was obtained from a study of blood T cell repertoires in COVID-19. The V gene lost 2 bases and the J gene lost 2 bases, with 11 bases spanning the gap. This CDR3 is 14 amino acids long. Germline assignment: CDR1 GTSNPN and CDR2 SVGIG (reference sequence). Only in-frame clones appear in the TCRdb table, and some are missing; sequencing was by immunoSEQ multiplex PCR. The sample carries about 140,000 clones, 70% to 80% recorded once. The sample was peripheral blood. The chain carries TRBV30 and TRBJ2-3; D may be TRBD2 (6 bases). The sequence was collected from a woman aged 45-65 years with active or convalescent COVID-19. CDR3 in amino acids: CAWSLGGITDTQYF. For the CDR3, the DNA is TGTGCCTGGAGTCTGGGCGGGATCACAGATACGCAGTATTTT.